These 20 T cell receptor beta chains came from one sample sequenced in a study of low-dose radiotherapy and immunotherapy resistance in tumors. Alpha- and beta-chain coverage of first-strand cDNA came from TRAV- and TRBV-specific primers. The authors amplified TCRs for 20 to 25 PCR cycles with a constant-region primer and a V-primer adapter. TCRdb re-called the reads with MiXCR, one entry per CDR3 protein. The data show several thousand distinct CDR3 sequences, roughly 80% seen once. The receptors derive from a human donor with advanced metastatic prostate, ovarian, gallbladder or colorectal cancer (not recorded which). This table probably holds off-target reads from a library built for another chain.

The rearrangement joins TRBV28 to TRBJ1-2; maybe TRBD1 (5 bases). The CDR3 spans 15 residues. Germline V gives CDR1 MDHEN, CDR2 SYDVKM. V lost 7 bases and J lost 4, with 19 bases in between. This chain's CDR3 is CASIHGTARIYGYTF. The CDR3 nucleotides are TGTGCCAGCATACATGGGACCGCACGAATCTATGGCTACACCTTC.

The chain uses TRBV6-5 and TRBJ2-2; 8 nucleotides line up with TRBD1. CDR3 length equals 17 residues. CDR1 and CDR2 from the germline V gene are MNHEY and SVGAGI. The J segment lost 3 bases and the V segment lost 6 bases, leaving 12 bases of the junction unmatched. CDR3 region: CASRRTTGAPHTGELFF. The CDR3 bases are TGTGCCAGCAGACGAACGACAGGGGCTCCGCACACCGGGGAGCTGTTTTTT.

The V gene is TRBV5-1, the J gene TRBJ2-2; TRBD2 matches 9 bases. Germline V gene data show CDR1 as SGHRS and CDR2 as YFSETQ. CDR3 size: 15 residues. With 5 bases clipped from V and 6 bases from J, the junction kept 8 bases outside the gene matches. CDR3 bases: TGCGCCAGCAGGGGGACTAGCCGCGGCGCCGGGGAGCTGTTTTTT. Its translation is CASRGTSRGAGELFF.

This rearrangement joins TRBV29-1 to TRBJ2-7; 7 bases map to TRBD2. Germline CDR1 is SQVTM and CDR2 is ANQGSEA. J gave up 5 bases and V 6 bases, and 7 bases lay outside the gene matches. The CDR3 has 12 amino acids. The chain's CDR3 is CSVGGDVHEQYF. The DNA of the CDR3 is TGCAGCGTGGGGGGGGACGTCCACGAGCAGTACTTC.

The chain is built from TRBV6-1 and TRBJ2-2; D uncertain. Germline V lookup: CDR1 MNHNS, CDR2 SASEGT. The CDR3 runs 11 residues. V lost 8 bases and J 7 bases, leaving 8 bases between the germline ends. CDR3 nucleotides: TGTGCCAGCCGCGTAATCGGGGAGCTGTTTTTT. It encodes CASRVIGELFF.

This clonotype was observed a single time. V gene TRBV4-1 combines with J gene TRBJ1-1, with D possibly matching TRBD1 (6 bases). V lost 5 bases and J 6 bases, leaving 19 bases between the germline ends. Germline V gene lookup returns CDR1 MGHRA and CDR2 YSYEKL. This CDR3 has 15 residues. DNA for the CDR3: TGCGCCAGCAGCTCGGGGGGGGCCTTAGCAGCTGAAGCTTTCTTT. This codes for CASSSGGALAAEAFF.

V is TRBV6-6 and J is TRBJ2-5; D unresolved. The CDR3 consists of 12 residues. Trimming removed 5 bases from V and 7 bases from J, with 11 bases in between. Germline-derived CDR1 and CDR2 are MNHNY and SVGAGI (reference sequence). The CDR3 is CASSPELGTQYF. The CDR3 DNA follows: TGTGCCAGCAGTCCTGAGTTGGGGACCCAGTACTTC.

The chain is built from TRBV29-1 and TRBJ2-3; 7 bases map to TRBD2. The J segment lost 1 base and the V segment lost 4 bases, leaving 14 bases of the junction unmatched. The CDR3 runs to 17 residues. Germline V gene lookup returns CDR1 SQVTM and CDR2 ANQGSEA. CDR3 bases: TGCAGCGTTGTCCCCCTCGGGGCGGGAGTACGCACAGATACGCAGTATTTT. The encoded protein is CSVVPLGAGVRTDTQYF.

The chain couples TRBV5-4 to TRBJ2-3; 10 nucleotides line up with TRBD2. The V gene end was trimmed by 3 bases and the J gene end by 1 base; junction bases not matched to a gene: 2. CDR3 length: 15 residues. The germline V gene has CDR1 SGHNT and CDR2 YYREEE (reference sequence). The CDR3 spells CASSSGTSGTDTQYF. The DNA for the CDR3 is TGTGCCAGCAGCTCCGGGACTAGCGGCACAGATACGCAGTATTTT. Variable domain in full (rest from reference TRBV5-4 and TRBJ2-3): ETGVTQSPTHLIKTRGQQVTLRCSSQSGHNTVSWYQQALGQGPQFIFQYYREEENGRGNFPPRFSGLQFPNYSSELNVNALELDDSALYLCASSSGTSGTDTQYFGPGTRLTVL.

V usage is TRBV28 and J usage is TRBJ1-4, with 12 nucleotides matching TRBD1. This CDR3 region has 16 residues. Germline V gene data show CDR1 as MDHEN and CDR2 as SYDVKM. V lost 6 bases and J lost 0; bases outside the gene matches: 2. CDR3 DNA sequence: TGTGCCAGCAGGGGACAGGGGGCCGCAACTAATGAAAAACTGTTTTTT. Amino acids: CASRGQGAATNEKLFF.

This chain uses TRBV9 with TRBJ2-3, with TRBD2 identical over 7 bases. The CDR3 is 17 amino acids. Germline CDR1 SGDLS, CDR2 YYNGEE. V lost 0 bases to trimming and J lost 5 bases; unmatched junction nucleotides: 12. Here the CDR3 DNA reads TGTGCCAGCAGCGTAGTAGGGTCGCGGGAGAAAGGAGATACGCAGTATTTT. It codes for CASSVVGSREKGDTQYF. Complete variable domain (other parts from reference TRBV9 and TRBJ2-3): DSGVTQTPKHLITATGQRVTLRCSPRSGDLSVYWYQQSLDQGLQFLIQYYNGEERAKGNILERFSAQQFPDLHSELNLSSLELGDSALYFCASSVVGSREKGDTQYFGPGTRLTVL.

CDR3 in amino acids: CSARQGANTYEQYF. CDR3 bases: TGCAGTGCAAGACAGGGGGCAAACACCTACGAGCAGTACTTC. The genes are TRBV20-1 and TRBJ2-7, with 10 positions matching TRBD1. Germline loops: CDR1 DFQATT, CDR2 SNEGSKA (reference sequence). With V trimmed by 6 bases and J by 2 bases, 7 bases remained unmatched. The CDR3 extends over 14 amino acids.

The rearrangement uses TRBV20-1 and TRBJ2-1, with 9 nucleotides matching TRBD2. The CDR3 has 15 residues. V gave up 3 bases and J gave up 6 bases; unmatched junction bases: 9. Germline V gene lookup returns CDR1 DFQATT and CDR2 SNEGSKA (reference sequence). The CDR3, as DNA: TGCAGTGCTAGGGGAATAGCGGGAGCTATCAATGAGCAGTTCTTC. It encodes CSARGIAGAINEQFF.

This clonotype appeared once. The chain links TRBV11-3 to TRBJ2-3, with 9 bases identical to TRBD1. Trimming cost V 4 bases and J 4 bases; bases outside gene matches: 9. The CDR3 spans 16 residues. Looked up from germline, CDR1 is SGHNT and CDR2 is YENEEA. The CDR3 spells CASSSSGTGFSDTQYF. The CDR3 nucleotides read TGTGCCAGCAGCTCCTCCGGGACAGGGTTTTCAGATACGCAGTATTTT.

This clonotype occurred once. The chain links TRBV6-1 to TRBJ2-7; perhaps TRBD1 as D (6 bases). The ends were cut back, 6 bases at V and 4 bases at J, with 19 bases in the middle. CDR1 and CDR2 (germline): MNHNS, SASEGT. The CDR3 is 15 amino acids. CDR3 nucleotide sequence: TGTGCCAGCAGCGGCAAGGGGGTAGGGGGTTACGAGCAGTACTTC. Amino acid sequence: CASSGKGVGGYEQYF.

J is TRBJ2-7 and V is TRBV7-9; D remains ambiguous. The CDR3 is 12 residues long. Germline CDR1 SEHNR, CDR2 FQNEAQ (reference sequence). Trimming stripped 2 bases from V and 8 bases from J, with 10 bases between. The CDR3 nucleotides read TGTGCCAGCAGCTTATCTGACACCCAGCAGTACTTC. Its protein is CASSLSDTQQYF.

The count of this clonotype is one. The chain employs TRBV28 and TRBJ2-1, with TRBD2 matching over 7 bases. Germline lookup yields CDR1 MDHEN and CDR2 SYDVKM. J was trimmed by 4 bases and V by 7 bases; bases with no gene match: 7. This CDR3 has 14 residues. The CDR3 sequence: CASMLRSGYNEQFF. Here the CDR3 DNA reads TGTGCCAGCATGTTGCGTAGCGGGTACAATGAGCAGTTCTTC.

The CDR3: CASNADINTGELFF. The DNA for the CDR3 is TGCGCCAGCAATGCAGATATTAACACCGGGGAGCTGTTTTTT. This chain joins TRBV10-2 and TRBJ2-2; D gene uncertain. CDR1 is WSHSY, CDR2 SAAADI, per germline. The CDR3 runs 14 residues. The germline V and J ends were trimmed by 7 bases and 2 bases, with 11 bases remaining between them.

The chain uses TRBV12-5 and TRBJ1-5, with unresolved D. V was pared by 6 bases and J by 0 bases, with 6 bases between. This CDR3 is 13 amino acids long. Germline assignment: CDR1 LGHNT and CDR2 FRNRAP. The CDR3 region is CASGSGSNQPQHF. CDR3 DNA sequence: TGTGCTAGTGGCAGTGGTAGCAATCAGCCCCAGCATTTT.

The chain combines TRBV2 with TRBJ2-7, with unresolved D. Germline CDR1 reads SNHLY; CDR2 reads FYNNEI. V was shortened by 6 bases and J by 2 bases, with 14 bases between the two germline ends. CDR3 length equals 14 residues. DNA for the CDR3: TGTGCCAGCAGCCGTCCCGAAGCCCCCTACGAGCAGTACTTC. Amino acid sequence: CASSRPEAPYEQYF.